This T cell receptor (beta chain) was documented in a study of blood T cell repertoires in COVID-19. This CDR3 is 16 amino acids long. Germline CDR1 and CDR2: SGHDT and YYEEEE. The V and J ends lost 6 bases and 5 bases respectively, with 20 bases between them. TCRdb keeps only in-frame clones here, not all; method: immunoSEQ multiplex PCR. There are roughly 250,000 clones in the sample; 80% to 90% occur only once, and less than 15% lies in the top ten. The chain is built from TRBV5-6 and TRBJ2-2; perhaps TRBD1 as D (5 bases). Sequenced input: peripheral blood. The clonotype comes from a woman in her thirties with COVID-19, enrolled during active disease. The CDR3 DNA is TGTGCCAGCACCCCCCAGGGCAGGGTAAAAACCGGGGAGCTGTTTTTT. Translated, it gives CASTPQGRVKTGELFF.